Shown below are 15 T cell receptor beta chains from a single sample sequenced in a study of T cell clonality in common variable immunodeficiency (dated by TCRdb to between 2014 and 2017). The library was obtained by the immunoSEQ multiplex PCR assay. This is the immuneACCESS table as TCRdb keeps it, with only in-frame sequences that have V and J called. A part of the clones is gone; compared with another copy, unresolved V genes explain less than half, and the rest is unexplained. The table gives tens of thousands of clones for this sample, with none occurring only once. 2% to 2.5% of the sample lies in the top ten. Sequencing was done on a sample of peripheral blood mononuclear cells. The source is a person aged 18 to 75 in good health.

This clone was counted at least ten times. This CDR3 reads CASSLWASGSRTYNEQFF. The CDR3 bases that were read are TGCGCCAGCAGCTTGTGGGCTAGCGGGAGCCGAACCTACAATGAG. The chain employs TRBV5-1 and TRBJ2-1; the match to TRBD2 covers 10 bases. Read coverage stops 3 residues before the CDR3 terminus; the germline J gene supplies the remainder. This CDR3 contains 18 residues. CDR1 and CDR2 from the germline V gene are SGHRS and YFSETQ. The V gene end was trimmed by 1 base and the J gene end by 2 bases; junction bases not matched to a gene: 9.

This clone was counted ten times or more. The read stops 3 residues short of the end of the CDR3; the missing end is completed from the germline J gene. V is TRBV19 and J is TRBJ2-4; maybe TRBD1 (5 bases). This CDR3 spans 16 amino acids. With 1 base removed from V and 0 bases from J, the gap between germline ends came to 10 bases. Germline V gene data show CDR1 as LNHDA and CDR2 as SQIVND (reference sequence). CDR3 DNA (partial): TGTGCCAGTAGTATAGTTGGGGCGCGAGCCAAAAACATT. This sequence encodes CASSIVGARAKNI. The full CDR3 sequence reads CASSIVGARAKNIQYF.

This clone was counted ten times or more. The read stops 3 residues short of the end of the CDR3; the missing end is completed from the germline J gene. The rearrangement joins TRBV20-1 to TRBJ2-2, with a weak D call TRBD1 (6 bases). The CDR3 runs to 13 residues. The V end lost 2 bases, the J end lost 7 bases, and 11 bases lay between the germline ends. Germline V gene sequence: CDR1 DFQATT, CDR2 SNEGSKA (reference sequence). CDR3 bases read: TGCAGTGCTAGACAAGGGGGTGGCGGGGAG. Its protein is CSARQGGGGE. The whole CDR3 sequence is CSARQGGGGELFF.

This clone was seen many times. CDR3 DNA, as far as it was read: TGTGCCAGCTCACCCATAGAGACTCAAGAGACC. Encoded protein: CASSPIETQET. The complete CDR3 sequence is CASSPIETQETQYF. The J gene is TRBJ2-5, the V gene TRBV18; no definite D call. The read comes to an end 3 residues before the CDR3 does, leaving the germline J gene to fill in the end. Germline lookup yields CDR1 KGHSH and CDR2 LQKENI. This CDR3 is 14 amino acids long. The V gene lost 3 bases and the J gene lost 2 bases, with 10 bases spanning the gap.

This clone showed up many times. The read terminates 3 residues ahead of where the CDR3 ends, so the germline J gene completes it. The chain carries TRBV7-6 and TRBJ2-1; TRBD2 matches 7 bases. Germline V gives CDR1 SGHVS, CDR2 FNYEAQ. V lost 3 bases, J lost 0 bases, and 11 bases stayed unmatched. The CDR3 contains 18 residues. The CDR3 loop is CASSLNPSGGSSYNEQFF. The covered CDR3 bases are TGTGCCAGCAGCTTGAACCCTAGCGGAGGGAGCTCCTACAATGAG.

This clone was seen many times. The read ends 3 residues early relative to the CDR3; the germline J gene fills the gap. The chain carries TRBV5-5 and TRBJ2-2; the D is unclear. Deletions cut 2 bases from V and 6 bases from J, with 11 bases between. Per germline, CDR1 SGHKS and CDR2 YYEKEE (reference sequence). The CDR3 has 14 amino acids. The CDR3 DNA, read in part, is TGTGCCAGCAGCTTTGAACTGCTGGCCGGGGAG. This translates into CASSFELLAGE. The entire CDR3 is CASSFELLAGELFF.

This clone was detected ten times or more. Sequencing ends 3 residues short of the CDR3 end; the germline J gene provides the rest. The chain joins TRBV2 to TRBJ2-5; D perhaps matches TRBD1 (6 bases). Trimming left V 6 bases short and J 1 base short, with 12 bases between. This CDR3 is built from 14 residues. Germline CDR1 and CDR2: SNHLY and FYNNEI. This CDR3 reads CASSLTGSQETQYF. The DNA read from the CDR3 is TGTGCCAGCAGCCTGACAGGATCCCAAGAGACC.

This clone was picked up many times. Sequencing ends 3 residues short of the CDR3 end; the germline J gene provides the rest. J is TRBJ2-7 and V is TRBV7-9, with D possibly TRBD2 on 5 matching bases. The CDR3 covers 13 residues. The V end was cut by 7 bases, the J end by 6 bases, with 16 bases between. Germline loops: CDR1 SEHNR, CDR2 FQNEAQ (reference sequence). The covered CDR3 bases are TGTGCCAGCACCCCGACGGGGTTTGCCGAG. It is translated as CASTPTGFAE. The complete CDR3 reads CASTPTGFAEQYF.

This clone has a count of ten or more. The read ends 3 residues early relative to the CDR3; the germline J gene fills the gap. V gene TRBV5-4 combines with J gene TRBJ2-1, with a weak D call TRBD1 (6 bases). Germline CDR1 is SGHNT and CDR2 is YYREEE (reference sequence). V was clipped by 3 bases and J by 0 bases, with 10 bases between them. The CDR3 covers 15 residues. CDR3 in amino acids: CASSSQGGSYNEQFF. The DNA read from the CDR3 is TGTGCCAGCAGCTCACAGGGTGGCTCCTACAATGAG.

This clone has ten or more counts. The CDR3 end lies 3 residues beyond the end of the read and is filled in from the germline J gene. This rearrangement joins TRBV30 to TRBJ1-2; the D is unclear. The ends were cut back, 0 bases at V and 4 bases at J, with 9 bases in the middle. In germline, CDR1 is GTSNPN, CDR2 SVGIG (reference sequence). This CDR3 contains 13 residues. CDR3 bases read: TGTGCCTGGAGTGTAGGGCAGTTCTATGGC. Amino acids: CAWSVGQFYG. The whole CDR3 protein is CAWSVGQFYGYTF.

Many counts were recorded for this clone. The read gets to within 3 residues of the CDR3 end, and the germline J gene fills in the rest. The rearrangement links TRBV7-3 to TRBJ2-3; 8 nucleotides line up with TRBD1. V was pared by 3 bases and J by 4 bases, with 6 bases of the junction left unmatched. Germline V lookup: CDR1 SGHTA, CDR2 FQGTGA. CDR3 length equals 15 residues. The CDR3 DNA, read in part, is TGTGCCAGCAGCTTCAGGGGGCAGGTTTCAGATACG. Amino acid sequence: CASSFRGQVSDT. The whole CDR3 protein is CASSFRGQVSDTQYF.

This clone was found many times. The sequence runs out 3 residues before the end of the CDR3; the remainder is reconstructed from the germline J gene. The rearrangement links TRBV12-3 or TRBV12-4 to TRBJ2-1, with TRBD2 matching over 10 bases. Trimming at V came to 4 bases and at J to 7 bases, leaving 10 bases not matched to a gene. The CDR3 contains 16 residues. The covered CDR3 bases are TGTGCCAGCAGTTCTCCTCCGGGACTAGCGTATAATGAG. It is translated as CASSSPPGLAYNE. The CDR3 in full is CASSSPPGLAYNEQFF.

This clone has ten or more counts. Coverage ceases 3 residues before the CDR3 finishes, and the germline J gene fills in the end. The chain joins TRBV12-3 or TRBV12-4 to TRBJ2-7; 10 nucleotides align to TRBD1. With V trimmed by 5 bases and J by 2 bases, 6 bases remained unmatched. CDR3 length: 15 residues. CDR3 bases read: TGTGCCAGCAGTCAGACCGGGACAGGGGCCTACGAG. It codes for CASSQTGTGAYE. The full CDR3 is CASSQTGTGAYEQYF.

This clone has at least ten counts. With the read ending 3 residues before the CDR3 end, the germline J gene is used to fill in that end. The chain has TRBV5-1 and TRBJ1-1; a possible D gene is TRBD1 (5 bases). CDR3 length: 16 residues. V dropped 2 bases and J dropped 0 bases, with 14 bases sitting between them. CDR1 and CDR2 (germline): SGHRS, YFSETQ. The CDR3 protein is CASSFGAGLVNTEAFF. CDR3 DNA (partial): TGCGCCAGCAGCTTTGGGGCAGGGTTGGTGAACACTGAA.

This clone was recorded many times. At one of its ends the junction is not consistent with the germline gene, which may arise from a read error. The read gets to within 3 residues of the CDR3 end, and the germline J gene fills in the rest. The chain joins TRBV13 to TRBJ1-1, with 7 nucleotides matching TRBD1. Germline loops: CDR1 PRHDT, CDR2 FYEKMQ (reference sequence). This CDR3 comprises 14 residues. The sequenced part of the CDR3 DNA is TGTGCCAGCAGTTTAGGGGGCGTTCGGACTGAA. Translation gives CASSLGGVRTE. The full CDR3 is CASSLGGVRTEAFF.